This T cell receptor (beta chain) was recorded in a study of blood T cell repertoires in COVID-19. The overall study: Acute and convalescent COVID-19 specimens originated in the United States, Italy and Spain. Sample material is recorded as cDNA or gDNA derived from T cells, B-cell-depleted T cells, or PBMCs.

V was clipped by 7 bases and J by 6 bases, with 20 bases between them. CDR3 size: 15 residues. Germline assignment: CDR1 MNHEY and CDR2 SMNVEV (reference sequence). Authors' processing steps: Amplification of reference gene primers was used by the study to estimate nucleated cell counts. Generated by immunoSEQ multiplex PCR, the TCRdb table keeps only in-frame clones and is missing some. From that table come the V and J calls and clone size; the DNA was used to work out D and trimming. The repertoire includes just under 65,000 clones, 65% to 85% of them detected once, and 35% to 50% sits in the top ten.

The receptor was derived from a human donor in a cohort sampled during active COVID-19. The chain uses TRBV27 and TRBJ2-3; TRBD1 is a possible D gene (6 bases). The sequencing input was peripheral blood. This chain's CDR3 is CASTTFTGYTDTQYF. The DNA for the CDR3 is TGTGCCAGCACAACCTTTACAGGGTATACGGATACGCAGTATTTT.